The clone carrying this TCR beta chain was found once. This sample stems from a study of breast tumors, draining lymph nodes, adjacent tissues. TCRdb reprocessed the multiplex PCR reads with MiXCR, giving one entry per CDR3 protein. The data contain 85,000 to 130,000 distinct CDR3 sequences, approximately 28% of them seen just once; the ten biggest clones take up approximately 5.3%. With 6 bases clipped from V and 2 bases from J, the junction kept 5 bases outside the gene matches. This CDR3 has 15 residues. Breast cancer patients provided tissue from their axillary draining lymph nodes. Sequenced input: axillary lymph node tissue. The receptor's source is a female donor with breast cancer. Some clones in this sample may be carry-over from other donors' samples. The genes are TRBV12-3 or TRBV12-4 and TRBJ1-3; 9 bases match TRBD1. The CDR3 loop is CASSTDRGTGNTIYF. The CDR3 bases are TGTGCCAGCAGCACGGACAGGGGTACTGGAAACACCATATATTTT.